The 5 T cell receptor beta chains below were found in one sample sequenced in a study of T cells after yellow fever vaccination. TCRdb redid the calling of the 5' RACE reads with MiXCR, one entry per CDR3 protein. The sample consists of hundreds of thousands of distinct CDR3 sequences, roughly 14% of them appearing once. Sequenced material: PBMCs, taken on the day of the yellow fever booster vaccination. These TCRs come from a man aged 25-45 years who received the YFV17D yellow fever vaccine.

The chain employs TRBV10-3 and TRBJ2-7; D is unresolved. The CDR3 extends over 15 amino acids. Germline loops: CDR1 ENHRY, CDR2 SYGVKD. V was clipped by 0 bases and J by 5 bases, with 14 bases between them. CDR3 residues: CAISESTRFSNEQYF. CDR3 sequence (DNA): TGTGCCATCAGTGAGTCGACTCGGTTTTCCAACGAGCAGTACTTC.

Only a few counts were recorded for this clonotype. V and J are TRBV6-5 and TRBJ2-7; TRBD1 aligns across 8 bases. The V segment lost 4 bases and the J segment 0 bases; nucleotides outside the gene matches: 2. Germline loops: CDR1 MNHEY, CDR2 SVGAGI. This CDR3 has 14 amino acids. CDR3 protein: CASSWDRSSYEQYF. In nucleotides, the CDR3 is TGTGCCAGCAGTTGGGACAGGAGCTCCTACGAGCAGTACTTC.

CDR3 region: CASSLGRQGYGYTF. The CDR3 DNA follows: TGTGCCAGCAGCTTAGGTAGACAGGGCTATGGCTACACCTTC. The chain recombines TRBV7-2 with TRBJ1-2, with 7 bases aligning to TRBD1. The CDR3 runs to 14 residues. Germline CDR1 SGHTA, CDR2 FQGNSA. Unmatched junction bases numbered 3, after V lost 1 base and J lost 4 bases.

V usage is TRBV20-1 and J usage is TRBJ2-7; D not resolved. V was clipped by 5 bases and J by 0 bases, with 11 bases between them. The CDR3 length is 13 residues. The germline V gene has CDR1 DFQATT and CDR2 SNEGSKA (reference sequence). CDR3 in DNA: TGCAGTGCTTTGAAGCGCACCTCCTACGAGCAGTACTTC. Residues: CSALKRTSYEQYF.

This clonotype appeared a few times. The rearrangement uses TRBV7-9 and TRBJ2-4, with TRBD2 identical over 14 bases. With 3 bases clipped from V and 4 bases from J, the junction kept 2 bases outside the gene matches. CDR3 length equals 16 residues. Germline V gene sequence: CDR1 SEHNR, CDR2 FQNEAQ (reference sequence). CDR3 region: CASSLGTSGRKNIQYF. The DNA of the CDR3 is TGTGCCAGCAGCTTGGGGACTAGCGGGAGAAAAAACATTCAGTACTTC.